This passage covers 22 T cell receptor beta chains from one sample sequenced in a study of identical twins. MiXCR, applied by TCRdb to the 5' RACE reads, yields one record per CDR3 protein. The sample has approximately 220,000 distinct CDR3 sequences; about 7.5% are singletons. A further study also used this sample, focusing on yellow fever vaccine responses in identical twins.

Material: memory (CD45RO+) T cells sorted from blood. The receptor source for this set is a woman aged 18-35 years in good health.

This clonotype was detected ten times or more. The limits of the CDR3 on the DNA are not certain, so only TCRdb's listed CDR3 is given. The V gene is TRBV27, the J gene TRBJ2-3; TRBD1 reflects the table's D call only, with no check against the DNA. The CDR3 is 16 amino acids long, termini counted. Germline CDR1 reads MNHEY; CDR2 reads SMNVEV (reference sequence). CDR3 residues: CASSLERDRAADTQYF.

This clonotype was recorded at least ten times. V usage is TRBV6-5 and J usage is TRBJ2-5, with 10 bases fitting TRBD1. In germline, CDR1 is MNHEY, CDR2 SVGAGI. With 4 bases clipped from V and 0 bases from J, the junction kept 2 bases outside the gene matches. This CDR3 is 15 amino acids long. CDR3 sequence: CASSSGQGYQETQYF. In nucleotides, the CDR3 is TGTGCCAGCAGTTCGGGACAGGGGTACCAAGAGACCCAGTACTTC.

This clonotype has at least ten counts. This rearrangement joins TRBV7-9 to TRBJ2-1; D is unclear. Deletions cut 4 bases from V and 0 bases from J, with 10 bases between. Germline V gene lookup returns CDR1 SEHNR and CDR2 FQNEAQ (reference sequence). The length of the CDR3 is 15 residues. The CDR3 coding sequence is TGTGCCAGCAGCTCCGACAAGTTCTCCTACAATGAGCAGTTCTTC. Encoded protein: CASSSDKFSYNEQFF.

This clonotype turned up a few times. This chain links TRBV9 with TRBJ2-7; 8 nucleotides agree with TRBD1. The CDR3 is 16 residues long. The junction had 8 bases not matched to a gene; V was cut back by 0 bases and J by 3 bases. Germline V gene sequence: CDR1 SGDLS, CDR2 YYNGEE. The DNA of the CDR3 is TGTGCCAGCAGCGTAGGGCAGGGGGCCTCCTTCTACGAGCAGTACTTC. Translating it yields CASSVGQGASFYEQYF.

The sample holds a few counts of this clonotype. CDR3 region: CASSLPDAYEQYF. Written as DNA, the CDR3 is TGTGCCAGCAGCTTACCAGACGCCTACGAGCAGTACTTC. The V gene is TRBV5-6, the J gene TRBJ2-7; D call uncertain. Trimming pared 2 bases from V and 2 bases from J, leaving 8 bases between. This CDR3 is built from 13 residues. Per germline, CDR1 SGHDT and CDR2 YYEEEE.

This clonotype has a handful of counts. This chain joins TRBV3-1 and TRBJ1-6; D is uncertain. The V end was cut by 2 bases, the J end by 0 bases, with 8 bases between. This CDR3 contains 16 residues. Germline loops: CDR1 LGHDT, CDR2 YNNKEL (reference sequence). The CDR3 here is CASSQLISSYNSPLHF. In DNA form, the CDR3 reads TGTGCCAGCAGCCAACTGATCAGCTCCTATAATTCACCCCTCCACTTT.

The rearrangement joins TRBV20-1 to TRBJ2-2; TRBD2 agrees at 9 bases. This CDR3 has 15 residues. J lost 7 bases, V lost 3 bases, and 9 bases had no gene match. From germline, CDR1 is DFQATT and CDR2 SNEGSKA (reference sequence). The CDR3 DNA is TGCAGTGCTAGGACTAGCGGAGCTTTGTTCGGGGAGCTGTTTTTT. This sequence encodes CSARTSGALFGELFF.

This clonotype was recorded at least ten times. V is TRBV15 and J is TRBJ2-3; D is unclear. The V and J ends lost 3 bases and 1 base respectively, with 8 bases between them. Looked up from germline, CDR1 is LNHNV and CDR2 is YYDKDF (reference sequence). There are 14 residues in the CDR3. The CDR3, as DNA: TGTGCCACCAGCAGGGTTTGGGGCACAGATACGCAGTATTTT. Amino acid sequence: CATSRVWGTDTQYF.

This rearrangement joins TRBV30 to TRBJ2-7; D not certain. The V end was cut by 3 bases, the J end by 3 bases, with 6 bases between. Germline V gives CDR1 GTSNPN, CDR2 SVGIG (reference sequence). CDR3 length equals 11 residues. The CDR3 is CAWSRFYEQYF. The CDR3 nucleotides read TGTGCCTGGAGCAGATTCTACGAGCAGTACTTC.

This clonotype has at least ten counts. CDR3 sequence: CASSLQGSGNTIYF. The CDR3 bases are TGTGCCAGCAGCTTACAAGGTTCTGGAAACACCATATATTTT. The chain has TRBV7-9 and TRBJ1-3; D gene unclear. The V end lost 2 bases, the J end lost 1 base, and 6 bases lay between the germline ends. Germline loops: CDR1 SEHNR, CDR2 FQNEAQ (reference sequence). This CDR3 spans 14 amino acids.

This clonotype was seen ten or more times. The rearrangement uses TRBV6-5 and TRBJ2-2, with TRBD2 matching over 10 bases. V shed 4 bases, J shed 5 bases, and the junction held 7 bases outside the gene matches. CDR1 MNHEY and CDR2 SVGAGI come from the germline V gene. The CDR3 has 16 residues. CDR3: CASSFVAGGRTGELFF. The CDR3 DNA follows: TGTGCCAGCAGTTTCGTAGCGGGAGGTCGGACCGGGGAGCTGTTTTTT.

This clonotype has only one observation. The chain has TRBV18 and TRBJ1-5; possible D gene TRBD1, 5 bases. The CDR3 runs to 13 residues. Germline CDR1 is KGHSH and CDR2 is LQKENI. Trimming pared 5 bases from V and 11 bases from J, leaving 16 bases between. The CDR3 DNA sequence: TGTGCCAGCTCAAGGGGTGGACTATCGTCCCAGCATTTT. Protein product: CASSRGGLSSQHF.

In its sample, this clonotype was seen a few times. V is TRBV3-1 and J is TRBJ2-2; 9 positions agree with TRBD2. The CDR3 is 17 residues long. The germline V gene has CDR1 LGHDT and CDR2 YNNKEL (reference sequence). V trimming: 0 bases; J trimming: 4 bases; junction bases outside the gene matches: 6. The chain's CDR3 is CASSQDGGGAGTGELFF. In nucleotides, the CDR3 is TGTGCCAGCAGCCAAGATGGCGGGGGGGCAGGCACCGGGGAGCTGTTTTTT.

This clonotype was seen repeatedly, ten times or more. This chain joins TRBV7-8 and TRBJ2-7; D possibly matches TRBD1 or TRBD2 (5 bases each). Trimming took off 4 bases at V and 6 bases at J, with 10 bases between the two ends. The length of the CDR3 is 12 residues. CDR1 is SGHVS and CDR2 is FQNEAQ in the germline V gene. DNA for the CDR3: TGTGCCAGCAGCTCCTCGGGACCCGAGCAGTACTTC. This codes for CASSSSGPEQYF.

This clonotype was recorded a few times. The V gene is TRBV20-1, the J gene TRBJ2-6; no definite D call. The CDR3 has 14 residues. Germline V gene sequence: CDR1 DFQATT, CDR2 SNEGSKA (reference sequence). Trimming removed 2 bases at V and 2 bases at J, with 7 bases between. The CDR3 nucleotides are TGCAGTGCTAGAAAGGTGGCTGGGGCCAACGTCCTGACTTTC. Its protein product is CSARKVAGANVLTF.

The chain's CDR3 is CASSRTSASYEQYF. In DNA form, the CDR3 reads TGTGCCAGCAGTCGGACTAGCGCCTCTTACGAGCAGTACTTC. The J gene is TRBJ2-7, the V gene TRBV6-2 or TRBV6-3; TRBD2 agrees at 9 bases. This CDR3 region has 14 residues. The trim removed 5 bases at V and 4 bases at J, leaving 6 bases unmatched. Germline CDR1 is MNHEY and CDR2 is SVGEGT.

Regarding this clonotype: An end of the junction differs from the germline gene, which may be a read error. The chain carries TRBV3-1 and TRBJ2-1, with 13 bases lining up with TRBD2. Germline V lookup: CDR1 LGHDT, CDR2 YNNKEL (reference sequence). The CDR3 spans 17 residues. CDR3: CASTQASGTSGNNEQFF. The CDR3 DNA is TGTGCCAGCACCCAAGCTTCCGGGACTAGCGGGAACAATGAGCAGTTCTTC.

This clonotype was detected ten times or more. CDR3 protein: CSARDMVNTEAFF. Written as DNA, the CDR3 is TGCAGTGCTAGAGATATGGTGAACACTGAAGCTTTCTTT. This chain uses TRBV20-1 with TRBJ1-1; D is unclear. The germline V gene has CDR1 DFQATT and CDR2 SNEGSKA (reference sequence). With 0 bases removed from V and 0 bases from J, the gap between germline ends came to 5 bases. This CDR3 is 13 amino acids long.

This clonotype showed up just a few times. V is TRBV6-2 or TRBV6-3 and J is TRBJ1-5; TRBD1 matches at 8 bases. The CDR3 has 18 amino acids. The J segment lost 2 bases and the V segment lost 4 bases, leaving 13 bases of the junction unmatched. CDR1 MNHEY and CDR2 SVGEGT come from the germline V gene. This CDR3 is CASSSRQGTRVGNQPQHF. In nucleotides, the CDR3 is TGTGCCAGCAGTTCACGACAGGGGACGAGGGTGGGCAATCAGCCCCAGCATTTT.

This clonotype was seen at least ten times. This rearrangement joins TRBV5-1 to TRBJ2-1; the match to TRBD2 covers 13 bases. Trimming removed 2 bases from V and 4 bases from J; junction bases left unmatched: 3. The CDR3 is 16 residues long. Germline V gene lookup returns CDR1 SGHRS and CDR2 YFSETQ. The CDR3 sequence: CASSLTSGGAYNEQFF. The CDR3, as DNA: TGCGCCAGCAGCTTAACTAGCGGGGGGGCATACAATGAGCAGTTCTTC.

This clonotype was observed many times. This chain connects TRBV6-1 to TRBJ2-1; D unclear. The V and J ends lost 3 bases and 7 bases respectively, with 13 bases between them. The CDR3 has 14 amino acids. Germline values: CDR1 MNHNS, CDR2 SASEGT. The DNA of the CDR3 is TGTGCCAGCAGTGATGGTTGGGTTACAAATGAGCAGTTCTTC. Its translation: CASSDGWVTNEQFF.

This clonotype was recorded at least ten times. The V and J genes are TRBV21-1 and TRBJ1-1. TRBV21-1 is a documented pseudogene. This CDR3 is 9 amino acids long. CDR3 sequence (DNA): TGTGCCAGCGGTCTTATAAACTTCTTT. It translates to CASGLINFF.